The next 32 T cell receptor beta chains were all read from a single sample in a study of cytomegalovirus exposure and HLA in healthy donors. The PCR contained 60 Vbeta and 13 Jbeta primers. Here immunoSEQ multiplex PCR was the method, and the copy in TCRdb shows in-frame clones only, minus some. The sample lists some 64,000 clones, roughly nine tenths seen once, with approximately 1.5% in the top ten. Input material: PBMCs. These receptors were obtained from a man aged 25 to 40 in good health and CMV-seropositive.

J is TRBJ2-5 and V is TRBV6-1; D gene ambiguous. Germline CDR1 reads MNHNS; CDR2 reads SASEGT. This CDR3 has 15 residues. V was pared by 6 bases and J by 4 bases, with 18 bases between. CDR3 in amino acids: CASSFTRGGRETQYF. The CDR3 DNA is TGTGCCAGCAGCTTCACCCGTGGTGGCAGAGAGACCCAGTACTTC.

The V and J genes are TRBV11-2 and TRBJ1-2; D is perhaps TRBD1 (5 bases). V was pared by 5 bases and J by 7 bases, with 14 bases between. The germline V gene encodes CDR1 SGHAT and CDR2 FQNNGV. The CDR3 has 13 residues. CDR3 residues: CASSLLGGLGYTF. The CDR3 DNA reads TGTGCCAGCAGCCTTCTGGGGGGACTTGGCTACACCTTC.

This chain uses TRBV7-9 with TRBJ2-3; 10 bases match TRBD1. CDR3 size: 19 residues. Germline V gene data show CDR1 as SEHNR and CDR2 as FQNEAQ (reference sequence). After removal of 5 bases from V and 2 bases from J, the junction contained 16 bases not matched to a gene. Here the CDR3 DNA reads TGTGCCAGCAGCGTGCTGGGACAGGGGTATCTGCAACCCACAGATACGCAGTATTTT. It encodes CASSVLGQGYLQPTDTQYF.

The chain recombines TRBV11-3 with TRBJ2-5; D is unclear. From germline, CDR1 is SGHNT and CDR2 YENEEA. Trimming pared 3 bases from V and 5 bases from J, leaving 4 bases between. The CDR3 length is 11 residues. The CDR3 DNA is TGTGCCAGCAGCTTGCAGGAGACCCAGTACTTC. This sequence encodes CASSLQETQYF.

The rearrangement uses TRBV28 and TRBJ2-7; the match to TRBD2 covers 8 bases. The V segment lost 4 bases and the J segment 4 bases; nucleotides outside the gene matches: 6. Germline V gene data show CDR1 as MDHEN and CDR2 as SYDVKM. The CDR3 sequence is 14 residues long. This CDR3 reads CASSSGGSGYEQYF. The CDR3 bases are TGTGCCAGCAGTTCGGGAGGGAGTGGGTACGAGCAGTACTTC. The complete variable domain, with remaining parts taken from reference TRBV28 and TRBJ2-7, reads DVKVTQSSRYLVKRTGEKVFLECVQDMDHENMFWYRQDPGLGLRLIYFSYDVKMKEKGDIPEGYSVSREKKERFSLILESASTNQTSMYLCASSSGGSGYEQYFGPGTRLTVT.

This clone was detected only once. The V call is TRBV4-3, the J call TRBJ2-1; the match to TRBD2 covers 8 bases. Trimming removed 0 bases from V and 13 bases from J; junction bases left unmatched: 11. The CDR3 is 15 residues long. The germline CDR1 and CDR2 sequences are LGHNA and YSLEER. CDR3: CASSQDRGLEVIQFF. The CDR3 nucleotides are TGCGCCAGCAGCCAAGATCGGGGACTAGAAGTAATCCAGTTCTTC.

The chain joins TRBV19 to TRBJ1-5, with D possibly TRBD1 on 5 matching bases. This CDR3 is 20 amino acids long. V lost 7 bases to trimming and J lost 0 bases, with 28 bases between them. The germline CDR1 and CDR2 sequences are LNHDA and SQIVND (reference sequence). The CDR3 here is CASTYLPYDIRQSSNQPQHF. The CDR3 DNA sequence: TGTGCCAGTACCTACCTCCCCTACGACATCCGACAGAGTAGCAATCAGCCCCAGCATTTT.

This sequence joins TRBV23-1 and TRBJ1-2, with 12 nucleotides matching TRBD1. TRBV23-1 is an open reading frame whose function is uncertain. V trimming: 3 bases; J trimming: 6 bases; junction bases outside the gene matches: 11. The CDR3 spans 17 residues. The CDR3: CASSQLLTGTGGDGYTF. The DNA for the CDR3 is TGCGCCAGCAGTCAGCTCCTTACCGGGACAGGGGGCGATGGCTACACCTTC.

The V call is TRBV28, the J call TRBJ1-2; TRBD1 agrees at 10 bases. The CDR3 has 12 amino acids. Germline CDR1 is MDHEN and CDR2 is SYDVKM. V was pared by 10 bases and J by 7 bases, with 6 bases of the junction left unmatched. CDR3 DNA: TGTGCCACCGCGACAGGGGGCGGTGGCTACACCTTC. This gives the protein CATATGGGGYTF.

The chain uses TRBV7-9 and TRBJ2-1; 9 bases fit TRBD2. The CDR3 covers 15 residues. In germline, CDR1 is SEHNR, CDR2 FQNEAQ (reference sequence). The V and J ends lost 1 base and 9 bases, in that order; junction bases with no gene match: 7. The CDR3 loop is CASSLEVAGDGEQFF. The CDR3 DNA reads as TGTGCCAGCAGCTTAGAGGTAGCGGGAGACGGTGAGCAGTTCTTC. The complete variable domain, with remaining parts taken from reference TRBV7-9 and TRBJ2-1, reads DTGVSQNPRHKITKRGQNVTFRCDPISEHNRLYWYRQTLGQGPEFLTYFQNEAQLEKSRLLSDRFSAERPKGSFSTLEIQRTEQGDSAMYLCASSLEVAGDGEQFFGPGTRLTVL.

The gene calls are TRBV7-6 and TRBJ1-3; D is unclear. Germline-derived CDR1 and CDR2 are SGHVS and FNYEAQ. This CDR3 comprises 16 residues. V lost 3 bases, J lost 0 bases, and 12 bases lay in between. This chain's CDR3 is CASSFRSRGSGNTIYF. DNA for the CDR3: TGTGCCAGCAGCTTTCGTTCGAGAGGCTCTGGAAACACCATATATTTT.

The gene calls are TRBV6-1 and TRBJ2-7; 8 positions agree with TRBD1. This CDR3 spans 15 amino acids. CDR1 and CDR2 from the germline V gene are MNHNS and SASEGT. V was pared by 2 bases and J by 0 bases, with 3 bases of the junction left unmatched. CDR3 nucleotide sequence: TGTGCCAGCAGTGAATGGGACAGGCCCTCCTACGAGCAGTACTTC. This gives the protein CASSEWDRPSYEQYF.

V and J are TRBV4-2 and TRBJ2-5; 11 bases are shared with TRBD2. The CDR3 runs 17 residues. Germline V lookup: CDR1 LGHNA, CDR2 YNFKEQ. Trimming at V came to 1 base and at J to 1 base, leaving 5 bases not matched to a gene. CDR3 sequence (DNA): TGTGCCAGCAGCCAAGGGCTAGCGGGAGGTATCCAAGAGACCCAGTACTTC. Its translation is CASSQGLAGGIQETQYF.

The chain carries TRBV4-3 and TRBJ2-2; D possibly corresponds to TRBD1 (5 bases). V lost 1 base and J 3 bases, leaving 18 bases between the germline ends. CDR1 and CDR2 (germline): LGHNA, YSLEER. The CDR3 length is 18 residues. Written as DNA, the CDR3 is TGCGCCAGCAGCCAAGCAGGCAGGGCACTCAGTTACACCGGGGAGCTGTTTTTT. Protein product: CASSQAGRALSYTGELFF.

The rearrangement links TRBV27 to TRBJ2-7, with TRBD1 matching 9 bases. V was pared by 3 bases and J by 4 bases, with 4 bases of the junction left unmatched. The CDR3 loop spans 14 amino acids. Germline-derived CDR1 and CDR2 are MNHEY and SMNVEV (reference sequence). Written as DNA, the CDR3 is TGTGCCAGCAGTTTCCGGGACAGGGAGTACGAGCAGTACTTC. Amino acid sequence: CASSFRDREYEQYF.

The count of this clone is one. The V call is TRBV5-1, the J call TRBJ2-2; TRBD1 matches at 7 bases. With 2 bases clipped from V and 8 bases from J, the junction kept 15 bases outside the gene matches. Germline assignment: CDR1 SGHRS and CDR2 YFSETQ. This CDR3 is built from 17 residues. DNA for the CDR3: TGCGCCAGCAGCTTTCTCAACAGGGGAATCGGGTCTGGGGAGCTGTTTTTT. Translated: CASSFLNRGIGSGELFF. The full variable domain, its missing parts supplied by reference TRBV5-1 and TRBJ2-2, is KAGVTQTPRYLIKTRGQQVTLSCSPISGHRSVSWYQQTPGQGLQFLFEYFSETQRNKGNFPGRFSGRQFSNSRSEMNVSTLELGDSALYLCASSFLNRGIGSGELFFGEGSRLTVL.

The rearrangement uses TRBV6-6 and TRBJ2-1; 8 positions match TRBD2. V was pared by 4 bases and J by 6 bases, with 8 bases of the junction left unmatched. The germline CDR1 and CDR2 sequences are MNHNY and SVGAGI (reference sequence). This CDR3 contains 15 residues. Here the CDR3 reads CASSSPGLEGNEQFF. CDR3 DNA: TGTGCCAGCAGTTCACCGGGACTAGAGGGCAATGAGCAGTTCTTC.

The rearrangement uses TRBV7-9 and TRBJ1-2, with a tentative D call TRBD1 (6 bases). The CDR3 length is 15 residues. V lost 0 bases to trimming and J lost 5 bases, with 13 bases between them. The germline V gene has CDR1 SEHNR and CDR2 FQNEAQ (reference sequence). The CDR3 DNA follows: TGTGCCAGCAGCTTAGCCCTTACAGGGCAGTATGGCTACACCTTC. Translated: CASSLALTGQYGYTF.

The V call is TRBV15, the J call TRBJ2-1, with D unclear. CDR1 is LNHNV and CDR2 is YYDKDF in the germline V gene (reference sequence). CDR3 length: 12 amino acids. V was pared by 2 bases and J by 5 bases, with 4 bases between. CDR3 sequence reads: CATSRPDNEQFF. As DNA, the CDR3 is TGTGCCACCAGCAGACCCGACAATGAGCAGTTCTTC.

This clone was recorded a few times. The V gene is TRBV5-1, the J gene TRBJ2-2; D might be TRBD1 (5 bases). Trimming removed 4 bases at V and 5 bases at J, with 21 bases between. CDR3 length: 17 amino acids. The germline gives CDR1 SGHRS, CDR2 YFSETQ. CDR3 amino acids: CASSNDSPVRTTGELFF. The CDR3 DNA sequence: TGCGCCAGCAGCAACGACAGCCCGGTGAGAACAACCGGGGAGCTGTTTTTT.

This chain uses TRBV2 with TRBJ2-5; no clear D. The CDR3 loop spans 13 amino acids. Germline V CDR1 and CDR2: SNHLY, FYNNEI. Trimming cost V 2 bases and J 1 base, with 5 bases left between them. CDR3 loop: CASSEYPQETQYF. The DNA for the CDR3 is TGTGCCAGCAGTGAATATCCCCAAGAGACCCAGTACTTC.

The chain joins TRBV6-4 to TRBJ2-3, with 7 bases matching TRBD2. The CDR3 loop spans 13 amino acids. Germline loops: CDR1 MRHNA, CDR2 SNTAGT. Trimming took 3 bases from V and 3 from J; bases not matched to a gene: 0. CDR3 bases: TGTGCCAGCAGTGAGCGGGAGACAGATACGCAGTATTTT. It codes for CASSERETDTQYF.

The rearrangement joins TRBV5-4 to TRBJ2-5; 10 bases align to TRBD1. V lost 2 bases to trimming and J lost 4 bases; unmatched junction nucleotides: 11. The germline V gene encodes CDR1 SGHNT and CDR2 YYREEE (reference sequence). The CDR3 runs to 17 residues. CDR3 amino acids: CASSFGGTGVVGETQYF. Written as DNA, the CDR3 is TGTGCCAGCAGCTTTGGGGGGACAGGGGTGGTAGGAGAGACCCAGTACTTC.

This clone was recorded once. This chain links TRBV15 with TRBJ2-1; a weak D match, TRBD2 (6 bases). The length of the CDR3 is 18 residues. Trimming removed 1 base from V and 0 bases from J, with 16 bases in between. In germline, CDR1 is LNHNV, CDR2 YYDKDF (reference sequence). The CDR3 is CATSRVSGLGPSYNEQFF. The CDR3 DNA reads as TGTGCCACCAGCAGAGTGAGCGGGTTGGGGCCCTCCTACAATGAGCAGTTCTTC.

V and J are TRBV28 and TRBJ1-4; D gene uncertain. The germline V and J ends were trimmed by 8 bases and 3 bases, with 10 bases remaining between them. Per the germline V gene, CDR1 is MDHEN and CDR2 is SYDVKM. CDR3 length: 13 residues. CDR3 residues: CASLSGSNEKLFF. In nucleotides, the CDR3 is TGTGCCAGCCTTTCAGGCTCTAATGAAAAACTGTTTTTT.

This chain uses TRBV19 with TRBJ1-5; 7 positions agree with TRBD1. Germline CDR1 LNHDA, CDR2 SQIVND (reference sequence). V gave up 5 bases and J gave up 3 bases; unmatched junction bases: 7. This CDR3 region has 15 residues. CDR3 DNA sequence: TGTGCCAGTAGTCCCAGGGACAGCCTCAATCAGCCCCAGCATTTT. Its translation: CASSPRDSLNQPQHF. The complete variable domain, with remaining parts taken from reference TRBV19 and TRBJ1-5, reads DGGITQSPKYLFRKEGQNVTLSCEQNLNHDAMYWYRQDPGQGLRLIYYSQIVNDFQKGDIAEGYSVSREKKESFPLTVTSAQKNPTAFYLCASSPRDSLNQPQHFGDGTRLSIL.

The chain carries TRBV6-6 and TRBJ2-4; TRBD2 agrees at 11 bases. Losses at the gene ends were 7 bases for V and 7 bases for J; bases not matched to a gene: 9. Germline CDR1 reads MNHNY; CDR2 reads SVGAGI (reference sequence). The CDR3 is 15 residues long. The CDR3 DNA follows: TGTGCCAGCAATTTAGCGGGAGGGGGCAGGAACATTCAGTACTTC. It is translated as CASNLAGGGRNIQYF.

This clone came up a few times. Other DNA sequences in the sample encode the same CDR3. Here the CDR3 reads CASSLSSYNEQFF. The CDR3 region has the DNA TGTGCCAGCAGCCTTAGCTCCTACAATGAGCAGTTCTTC. V gene TRBV27 combines with J gene TRBJ2-1; no definite D call. V lost 6 bases and J 0 bases, leaving 6 bases between the germline ends. This CDR3 comprises 13 residues. The germline V gene has CDR1 MNHEY and CDR2 SMNVEV (reference sequence).

V gene TRBV29-1 combines with J gene TRBJ2-2; D perhaps matches TRBD1 (5 bases). V lost 1 base to trimming and J lost 0 bases, with 6 bases between them. Germline lookup yields CDR1 SQVTM and CDR2 ANQGSEA. This CDR3 comprises 14 residues. CDR3 in amino acids: CSVEGQSNTGELFF. The CDR3 DNA reads TGCAGCGTTGAAGGACAGTCGAACACCGGGGAGCTGTTTTTT.

The rearrangement links TRBV7-2 to TRBJ2-5, with D perhaps TRBD1 (5 bases). This CDR3 has 14 amino acids. V was shortened by 0 bases and J by 4 bases, with 9 bases between the two germline ends. Germline V CDR1 and CDR2: SGHTA, FQGNSA. The CDR3 protein is CASSLAGVGETQYF. CDR3 bases: TGTGCCAGCAGCTTAGCAGGGGTCGGAGAGACCCAGTACTTC.

J is TRBJ2-1 and V is TRBV7-2; 11 bases are a match to TRBD1. Germline-derived CDR1 and CDR2 are SGHTA and FQGNSA. V lost 4 bases to trimming and J lost 4 bases; unmatched junction nucleotides: 3. The CDR3 spans 15 residues. The CDR3 sequence: CASSSGTGGYNEQFF. The CDR3 DNA sequence: TGTGCCAGCAGCTCTGGGACAGGGGGGTACAATGAGCAGTTCTTC.

The chain combines TRBV6-5 with TRBJ2-7; 7 bases line up with TRBD1. There are 13 residues in the CDR3. The V segment lost 7 bases and the J segment 3 bases; nucleotides outside the gene matches: 6. Looked up from germline, CDR1 is MNHEY and CDR2 is SVGAGI. Written as DNA, the CDR3 is TGTGCCAGCAAGGAACAGGGGTTCTACGAGCAGTACTTC. This encodes CASKEQGFYEQYF.